This T cell receptor (beta chain) was recorded in a study of cytomegalovirus exposure and HLA in healthy donors. This clone occurred a few times. The PCR made use of 60 Vbeta and 13 Jbeta primers. Assay: immunoSEQ multiplex PCR; the TCRdb copy retains only in-frame clones and omits some. The sample includes tens of thousands of clones, about 63% of them seen just once. The TCR was taken from a woman aged 30 to 39 in good health and CMV-seronegative. Sequencing was carried out using PBMCs.

CDR3 loop: CASSQGAGTGELFF. The CDR3 DNA reads as TGCGCCAGCAGCCAAGGTGCGGGTACCGGGGAGCTGTTTTTT. V gene TRBV4-3 combines with J gene TRBJ2-2; D is possibly TRBD2 (5 bases). CDR1 is LGHNA, CDR2 YSLEER, per germline. This CDR3 has 14 residues. Trimming pared 1 base from V and 5 bases from J, leaving 8 bases between.